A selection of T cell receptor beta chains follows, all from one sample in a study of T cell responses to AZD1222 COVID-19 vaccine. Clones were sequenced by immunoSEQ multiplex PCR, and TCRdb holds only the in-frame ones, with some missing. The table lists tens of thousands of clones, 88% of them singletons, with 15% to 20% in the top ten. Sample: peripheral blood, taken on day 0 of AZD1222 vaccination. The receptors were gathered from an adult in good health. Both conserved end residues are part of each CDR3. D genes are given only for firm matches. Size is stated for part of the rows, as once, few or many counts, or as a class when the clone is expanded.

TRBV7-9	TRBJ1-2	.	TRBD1	TGTGCCAGCAGCTTCGCGGGCCCAGGGGGCTTTGGCTACACCTTC	CASSFAGPGGFGYTF
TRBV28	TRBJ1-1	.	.	TGTGCCAGCACCCTGAGGAGGGGCGCAGGTACTGAAGCTTTCTTT	CASTLRRGAGTEAFF
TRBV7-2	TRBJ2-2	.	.	TGTGCCAGCAGCCCATACCCCGCCGGGGCCGGGGAGCTGTTTTTT	CASSPYPAGAGELFF
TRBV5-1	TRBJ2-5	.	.	TGCGCCAGCAGCTTGGAGACAGCCCAAGAGACCCAGTACTTC	CASSLETAQETQYF
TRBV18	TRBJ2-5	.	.	TGTGCCAGCTCACCCGCCGGGGCGGGCCCCCAAGAGACCCAGTACTTC	CASSPAGAGPQETQYF
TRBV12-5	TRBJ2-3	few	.	TGTGCTAGTGGAAGCGCCGCAGATACGCAGTATTTT	CASGSAADTQYF
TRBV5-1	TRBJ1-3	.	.	TGCGCCAGCAGCCCCGAAGGAAACACCATATATTTT	CASSPEGNTIYF
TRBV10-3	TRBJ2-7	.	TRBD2	TGTGCCATCAGAACGAGCGGGAGAGGGTCCTACGAGCAGTACTTC	CAIRTSGRGSYEQYF
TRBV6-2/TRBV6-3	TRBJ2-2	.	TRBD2	TGTGCCAGCAGTCTAGCGGGGGGCCAGAACACCGGGGAGCTGTTTTTT	CASSLAGGQNTGELFF
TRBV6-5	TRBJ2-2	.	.	TGTGCCAGCAGTTGGACAGACAACACCGGGGAGCTGTTTTTT	CASSWTDNTGELFF
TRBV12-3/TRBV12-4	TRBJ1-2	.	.	TGTGCCAGCAGTTTCCGACAGTCAGCAAACTTC	CASSFRQSANF
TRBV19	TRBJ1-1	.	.	TGTGCCAGTAGTATCAACACTGAAGCTTTCTTT	CASSINTEAFF
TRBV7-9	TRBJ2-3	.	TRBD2	TGTGCCAGCACCCCCCCGCGGGAGAGAGATACGCAGTATTTT	CASTPPRERDTQYF
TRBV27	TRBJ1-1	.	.	TGTGCCAGCAGGCCTACAGGGTCCCGAACCACTGAAGCTTTCTTT	CASRPTGSRTTEAFF
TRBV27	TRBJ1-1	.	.	TGTGCCAGCAGTTATGGGGGGTTGAACACTGAAGCTTTCTTT	CASSYGGLNTEAFF
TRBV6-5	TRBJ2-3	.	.	TGTGCCAGCGGAACGGCACGGGGGACAGATACGCAGTATTTT	CASGTARGTDTQYF
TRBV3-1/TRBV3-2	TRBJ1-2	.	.	TGTGCCAGCAGCCAAGAAGTTGCCTATGGCTACACCTTC	CASSQEVAYGYTF
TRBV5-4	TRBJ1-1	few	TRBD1	TGTGCCAGCAGCTTTAAGACAGGGGGCCTGACTGAAGCTTTCTTT	CASSFKTGGLTEAFF
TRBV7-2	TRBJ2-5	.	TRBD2	TGTGCCAGCAGCTTACTAGCGGGGGGTAGTGAGACCCAGTACTTC	CASSLLAGGSETQYF
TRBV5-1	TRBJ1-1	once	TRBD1	TGCGCCAGCAGCTTGGAGCGGGCAGGGGGTGAAGCTTTCTTT	CASSLERAGGEAFF
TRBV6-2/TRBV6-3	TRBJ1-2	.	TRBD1	TGTGCCAGCAGCAAGGGACAGAACTATGGCTACACCTTC	CASSKGQNYGYTF
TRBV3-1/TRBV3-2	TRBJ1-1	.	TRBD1	TGTGCCAGCAGCCAAGGCGGGACAGGGGGAACTGAAGCTTTCTTT	CASSQGGTGGTEAFF
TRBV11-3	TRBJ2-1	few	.	TGTGCCAGCAGCTTAACTGGCGGGGTCGACAATGAGCAGTTCTTC	CASSLTGGVDNEQFF
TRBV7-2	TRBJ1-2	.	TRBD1	TGTGCCAGCAGCCACCGGGACAGGGGCCATGGCTACACCTTC	CASSHRDRGHGYTF
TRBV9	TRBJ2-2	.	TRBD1	TGTGCCAGCAGCGTAGGACAGGGGGGCGCCACCGGGGAGCTGTTTTTT	CASSVGQGGATGELFF
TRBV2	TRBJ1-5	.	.	TGTGCCAGCAGCGCTGATGGGGGGCAGCCCCAGCATTTT	CASSADGGQPQHF
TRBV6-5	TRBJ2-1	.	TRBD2	TGTGCCAGTTCTAGCGGGGGAGTACCCGATGAGCAGTTCTTC	CASSSGGVPDEQFF
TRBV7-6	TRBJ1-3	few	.	TGTGCCAGCAGCTTAGCCGGTGTTGTCTCTGGAAACACCATATATTTT	CASSLAGVVSGNTIYF
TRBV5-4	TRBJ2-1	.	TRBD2	TGTGCCAGCAGCTTGGCCCTAGCGGGAGACAATGAGCAGTTCTTC	CASSLALAGDNEQFF
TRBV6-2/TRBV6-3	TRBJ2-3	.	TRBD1	TGTGCCAGCAGTTACTCGGGACAGGGGGATTTGGAGAGCACAGATACGCAGTATTTT	CASSYSGQGDLESTDTQYF
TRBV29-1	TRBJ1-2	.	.	TGCAGCGTTGCGCAGTCCCTTGGCTACACCTTC	CSVAQSLGYTF
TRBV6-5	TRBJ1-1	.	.	TGTGCCAGCAGTTGGGGGAACACTGAAGCTTTCTTT	CASSWGNTEAFF
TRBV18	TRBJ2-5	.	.	TGTGCCAGCTCACCACCTTCCGGTTTAGAGACCCAGTACTTC	CASSPPSGLETQYF
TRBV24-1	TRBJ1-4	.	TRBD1	TGTGCCACCAGTGATTCTCGGACAGGTCTAGAAAAACTGTTTTTT	CATSDSRTGLEKLFF
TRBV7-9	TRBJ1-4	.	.	TGTGCCAGCAGCTCGACAATGGAGGCAACTAATGAAAAACTGTTTTTT	CASSSTMEATNEKLFF
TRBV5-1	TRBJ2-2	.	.	TGCGCCAGCAGCCATTTTGGGAACACCGGGGAGCTGTTTTTT	CASSHFGNTGELFF